The clone carrying this T cell receptor (beta chain) has ten or more counts. Its target is unknown. The CDR3 runs 18 residues. Trimming removed 2 bases at V and 13 bases at J, with 27 bases between. This record comes from a study of CD8 T cells in ankylosing spondylitis. Study-level findings and limits: Some of the motif variants had earlier been found in reactive arthritis patients' fluid and blood. Seven to nine highly homologous variants formed a TCR beta motif that appeared characteristic of ankylosing spondylitis blood. It was reported that disease-linked clones were significantly enriched in matched ankylosing spondylitis synovial fluid.

TCRdb passed the 5' RACE reads through MiXCR, listing each CDR3 protein once. Of more than 150,000 distinct CDR3 sequences listed, approximately 18% are singletons. The sequencing sample was made of blood, either unsorted or a sorted T cell fraction (not recorded which). This sequence joins TRBV12-3 or TRBV12-4 and TRBJ1-6; D unclear. The sequence was obtained from a male donor aged 5-30 years with ankylosing spondylitis or in good health (not recorded which). CDR3 residues: CASSLRWRDSMSIPPLHF. DNA of the CDR3: TGTGCCAGCAGTTTAAGGTGGAGGGATTCGATGTCGATTCCTCCCCTCCACTTT.